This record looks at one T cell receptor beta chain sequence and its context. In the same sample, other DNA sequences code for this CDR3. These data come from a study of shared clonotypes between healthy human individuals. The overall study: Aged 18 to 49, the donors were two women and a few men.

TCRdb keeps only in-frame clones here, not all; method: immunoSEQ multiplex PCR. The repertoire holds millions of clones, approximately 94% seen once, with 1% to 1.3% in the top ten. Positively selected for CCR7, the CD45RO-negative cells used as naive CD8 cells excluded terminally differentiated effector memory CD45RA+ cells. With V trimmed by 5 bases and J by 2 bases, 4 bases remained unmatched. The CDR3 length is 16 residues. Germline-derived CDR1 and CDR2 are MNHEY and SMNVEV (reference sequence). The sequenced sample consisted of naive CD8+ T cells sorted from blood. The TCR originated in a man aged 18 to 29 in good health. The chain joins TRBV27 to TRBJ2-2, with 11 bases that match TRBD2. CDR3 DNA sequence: TGTGCCAGCAGTCCAGGGACTAGCGGAAACACCGGGGAGCTGTTTTTT. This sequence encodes CASSPGTSGNTGELFF.